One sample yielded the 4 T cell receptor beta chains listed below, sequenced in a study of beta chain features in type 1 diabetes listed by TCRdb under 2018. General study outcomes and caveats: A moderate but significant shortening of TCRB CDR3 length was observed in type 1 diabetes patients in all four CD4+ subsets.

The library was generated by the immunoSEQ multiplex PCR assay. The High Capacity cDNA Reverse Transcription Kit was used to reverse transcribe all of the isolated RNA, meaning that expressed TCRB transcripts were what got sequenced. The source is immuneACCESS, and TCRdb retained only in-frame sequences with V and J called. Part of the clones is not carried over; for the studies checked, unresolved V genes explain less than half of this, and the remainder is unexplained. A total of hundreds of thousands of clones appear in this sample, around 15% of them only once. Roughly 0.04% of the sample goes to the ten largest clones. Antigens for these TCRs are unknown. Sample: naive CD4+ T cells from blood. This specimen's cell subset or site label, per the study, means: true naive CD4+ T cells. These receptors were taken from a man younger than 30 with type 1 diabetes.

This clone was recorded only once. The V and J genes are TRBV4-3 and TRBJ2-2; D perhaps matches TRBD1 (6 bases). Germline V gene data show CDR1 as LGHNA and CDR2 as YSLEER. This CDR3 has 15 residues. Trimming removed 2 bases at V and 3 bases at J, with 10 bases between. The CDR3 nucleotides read TGCGCCAGCAGCCAATGGAACAGGGACACCGGGGAGCTGTTTTTT. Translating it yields CASSQWNRDTGELFF.

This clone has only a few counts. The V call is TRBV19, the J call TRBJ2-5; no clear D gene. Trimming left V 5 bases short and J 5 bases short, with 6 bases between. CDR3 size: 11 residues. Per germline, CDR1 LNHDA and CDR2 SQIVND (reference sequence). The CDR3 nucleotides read TGTGCCAGTAGTTTCGCCGAGACCCAGTACTTC. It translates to CASSFAETQYF.

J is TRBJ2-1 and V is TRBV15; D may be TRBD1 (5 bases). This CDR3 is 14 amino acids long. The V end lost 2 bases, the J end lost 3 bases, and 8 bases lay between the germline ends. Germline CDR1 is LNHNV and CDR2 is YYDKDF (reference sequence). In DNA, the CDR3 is TGTGCCACCAGCAGACAGGGCTTCTACAATGAGCAGTTCTTC. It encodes CATSRQGFYNEQFF.

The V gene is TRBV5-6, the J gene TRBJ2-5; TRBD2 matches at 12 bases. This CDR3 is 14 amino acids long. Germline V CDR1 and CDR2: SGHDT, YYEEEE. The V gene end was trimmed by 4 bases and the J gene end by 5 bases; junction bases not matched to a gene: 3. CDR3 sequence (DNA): TGTGCCAGCAGCGCGACTAGCGGGGGCGAGACCCAGTACTTC. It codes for CASSATSGGETQYF.